These T cell receptor beta chains were read from a single sample in a study of T cell changes during pregnancy in multiple sclerosis. Here immunoSEQ multiplex PCR was the method, and the copy in TCRdb shows in-frame clones only, minus some. The sample comprises nearly 110,000 clones, roughly 92% of which are singletons, and around 0.8% rests with the top ten. The sequenced sample was peripheral blood, obtained in the third trimester of pregnancy. The origin of the receptors is a female donor in good health, enrolled as a control in a pregnancy study. CDR3s include the opening cysteine and the closing phenylalanine or tryptophan. D genes are given only for firm matches. Size values are once, few and many counts, or a class for expanded clones, and some rows have none.

>TRBV6-6|TRBD1|NA|TRBJ1-6
CASSSDRVNSPLHF
TGTGCCAGCAGTAGTGACAGGGTTAATTCACCCCTCCACTTT
>TRBV2|TRBD1|NA|TRBJ2-1
CASSAPGQGQFF
TGTGCCAGCAGCGCCCCAGGACAGGGGCAGTTCTTC
>TRBV4-3|NA|few|TRBJ1-1
CASSQDSTVPDTEAFF
TGCGCCAGCAGCCAAGATTCGACAGTTCCGGACACTGAAGCTTTCTTT
>TRBV1|NA|NA|TRBJ2-3
CTSSDLARSTDTQYF
TGCACCAGCAGCGATCTAGCGAGGAGCACAGATACGCAGTATTTT
>TRBV9|NA|NA|TRBJ2-5
CASSVGTYLGETQYF
TGTGCCAGCAGCGTAGGTACATACCTCGGGGAGACCCAGTACTTC
>TRBV6-5|NA|NA|TRBJ2-3
CASSYRDITDTQYF
TGTGCCAGCAGTTACCGGGACATCACAGATACGCAGTATTTT
>TRBV5-1|NA|NA|TRBJ1-2
CASSLAPGDYGYTF
TGCGCCAGCAGCTTGGCCCCAGGGGACTATGGCTACACCTTC
>TRBV7-2|NA|NA|TRBJ1-1
CASTWTENTEAFF
TGTGCCAGCACCTGGACTGAGAACACTGAAGCTTTCTTT
>TRBV12-5|NA|NA|TRBJ1-1
CASAQRQSEAFF
TGTGCTAGTGCCCAGAGGCAGTCTGAAGCTTTCTTT
>TRBV5-1|NA|NA|TRBJ1-5
CASSLDGGSNQPQHF
TGCGCCAGCAGCTTGGACGGGGGAAGCAATCAGCCCCAGCATTTT
>TRBV4-3|NA|once|TRBJ2-7
CASSQDFAGSLFYEQYF
TGCGCCAGCAGCCAAGATTTTGCCGGGTCCCTCTTCTACGAGCAGTACTTC
>TRBV6-5|TRBD1|NA|TRBJ2-7
CASSYKTGYHEQYF
TGTGCCAGCAGTTACAAGACAGGGTACCACGAGCAGTACTTC
>TRBV11-3|TRBD2|NA|TRBJ2-3
CASSSGGGPTDTQYF
TGTGCCAGCAGCTCGGGCGGGGGGCCCACAGATACGCAGTATTTT
>TRBV7-3|TRBD1|NA|TRBJ2-3
CASSLQQGVGDTQYF
TGTGCCAGCAGCTTACAACAGGGGGTCGGAGATACGCAGTATTTT
>TRBV10-3|TRBD2|NA|TRBJ2-1
CAIRTGGRNEQFF
TGTGCCATCAGAACGGGGGGGCGCAATGAGCAGTTCTTC
>TRBV19|NA|NA|TRBJ1-2
CASTLRREGGYTF
TGTGCCAGTACTCTACGCAGGGAGGGTGGCTACACCTTC
>TRBV14|NA|NA|TRBJ1-2
CASSQDPRRGYTF
TGTGCCAGCAGCCAAGACCCCCGGAGGGGCTACACCTTC
>TRBV5-1|TRBD1|NA|TRBJ1-2
CASSLGVTGTGFLLSYGYTF
TGCGCCAGCAGCTTGGGGGTAACCGGGACAGGGTTTCTATTGAGCTATGGCTACACCTTC
>TRBV7-2|NA|NA|TRBJ1-5
CASSSNNQPQHF
TGTGCCAGCAGCTCAAATAATCAGCCCCAGCATTTT
>TRBV30|TRBD1|NA|TRBJ1-2
CAWGSSRDSGLVRYGYTF
TGTGCCTGGGGCTCCTCCCGGGACAGTGGGCTTGTTAGATATGGCTACACCTTC
>TRBV7-2|TRBD1|NA|TRBJ2-2
CASSTQGANTGELFF
TGTGCCAGCAGCACCCAGGGGGCAAACACCGGGGAGCTGTTTTTT
>TRBV2|TRBD1|few|TRBJ1-1
CASRGGQMNTEAFF
TGTGCCAGCAGGGGGGGACAGATGAACACTGAAGCTTTCTTT
>TRBV25-1|TRBD1|NA|TRBJ1-6
CASSGPGTGENSPLHF
TGTGCCAGCAGTGGTCCCGGGACAGGGGAGAATTCACCCCTCCACTTT
>TRBV4-1|NA|NA|TRBJ2-7
CASSQDLGGPNEQYF
TGCGCCAGCAGCCAAGATCTCGGGGGGCCCAACGAGCAGTACTTC
>TRBV15|NA|once|TRBJ2-3
CATSVSPTGADTQYF
TGTGCCACCAGCGTCTCACCCACAGGCGCCGATACGCAGTATTTT
>TRBV5-1|NA|NA|TRBJ1-2
CASSSTREVGYGYTF
TGCGCCAGCAGCTCTACCAGGGAGGTCGGCTATGGCTACACCTTC
>TRBV9|NA|NA|TRBJ2-7
CASSVGSGYDYEQYF
TGTGCCAGCAGCGTAGGGTCGGGGTACGACTACGAGCAGTACTTC
>TRBV6-5|NA|NA|TRBJ1-2
CATAVLSPGYGYTF
TGTGCCACCGCGGTCCTATCACCCGGCTATGGCTACACCTTC
>TRBV6-4|NA|NA|TRBJ1-1
CASSEVGGSTEAFF
TGTGCCAGCAGTGAAGTCGGAGGGAGCACTGAAGCTTTCTTT
>TRBV7-2|TRBD1|once|TRBJ1-5
CASSLVFQGDQPQHF
TGTGCCAGCAGCTTAGTATTTCAGGGGGATCAGCCCCAGCATTTT
>TRBV13|TRBD2|once|TRBJ2-3
CASSYPGGETIDTQYF
TGTGCCAGCAGCTACCCCGGGGGGGAGACGATAGATACGCAGTATTTT
>TRBV19|NA|NA|TRBJ2-2
CASSILAGASTGELFF
TGTGCCAGTAGTATCCTTGCGGGGGCCTCTACCGGGGAGCTGTTTTTT
>TRBV21-1|NA|NA|TRBJ2-1
CASSKEWDYINNEQFF
TGTGCCAGCAGCAAAGAGTGGGACTATATAAACAATGAGCAGTTCTTC
>TRBV30|NA|NA|TRBJ2-3
CAWTQGSDTQYF
TGTGCCTGGACGCAGGGGTCAGATACGCAGTATTTT
>TRBV18|NA|NA|TRBJ1-1
CASSPGSVNTEAFF
TGTGCCAGCTCACCCGGTTCGGTGAACACTGAAGCTTTCTTT
>TRBV6-5|NA|NA|TRBJ2-7
CASSYSGSTYEQYF
TGTGCCAGCAGTTACTCGGGGAGTACCTACGAGCAGTACTTC
>TRBV30|NA|NA|TRBJ2-7
CAWSNPGHPYEQYF
TGTGCCTGGAGTAATCCGGGACACCCGTACGAGCAGTACTTC
>TRBV5-5|TRBD1|NA|TRBJ1-2
CASRWTGENYGYTF
TGTGCCAGCAGGTGGACAGGGGAGAACTATGGCTACACCTTC
>TRBV5-5|NA|NA|TRBJ2-7
CASSWDRGYEQYF
TGTGCCAGCAGCTGGGATAGGGGCTACGAGCAGTACTTC
>TRBV18|TRBD1|NA|TRBJ1-5
CASSLTGTGDQPQHF
TGTGCCAGCTCACTCACCGGGACAGGGGATCAGCCCCAGCATTTT
>TRBV6-4|TRBD1|few|TRBJ1-1
CASRRTGNTEAFF
TGTGCCAGCAGGAGGACAGGGAACACTGAAGCTTTCTTT
>TRBV27|NA|NA|TRBJ1-6
CASSSNRRSSYNSPLHF
TGTGCCAGCAGTTCTAACCGACGGAGCTCCTATAATTCACCCCTCCACTTT
>TRBV7-9|NA|NA|TRBJ1-1
CASSSLQTEAFF
TGTGCCAGCAGCTCGCTTCAGACTGAAGCTTTCTTT
>TRBV5-1|TRBD2|NA|TRBJ2-5
CASKGTSGGQETQYF
TGCGCCAGCAAAGGGACTAGCGGGGGGCAAGAGACCCAGTACTTC
>TRBV9|TRBD2|once|TRBJ2-3
CASSEGGVSGGTSADTQYF
TGTGCCAGCAGCGAGGGTGGGGTTAGCGGGGGGACGTCAGCAGATACGCAGTATTTT
>TRBV25-1|NA|few|TRBJ1-1
CASSESGGDRRAFF
TGTGCCAGCAGTGAATCAGGAGGGGATAGGCGGGCTTTCTTT
>TRBV6-1|NA|NA|TRBJ2-3
CASSGLSITDTQYF
TGTGCCAGCAGTGGCCTTAGTATCACAGATACGCAGTATTTT
>TRBV9|NA|NA|TRBJ2-3
CASSVRPDHTDTQYF
TGTGCCAGCAGCGTTCGTCCAGATCACACAGATACGCAGTATTTT
>TRBV7-9|NA|few|TRBJ2-5
CASSGRIQETQYF
TGTGCCAGCAGCGGGAGGATACAAGAGACCCAGTACTTC
>TRBV5-1|TRBD1|NA|TRBJ1-2
CASSGEGQGSYGYTF
TGCGCCAGCAGCGGAGAAGGACAGGGGAGCTATGGCTACACCTTC
>TRBV19|TRBD1|once|TRBJ2-3
CASSVDRGATDTQYF
TGTGCCAGTAGCGTCGACAGGGGGGCAACAGATACGCAGTATTTT
>TRBV7-9|NA|NA|TRBJ2-2
CASSLVPGKRANTGELFF
TGTGCCAGCAGCTTAGTCCCGGGGAAACGGGCGAACACCGGGGAGCTGTTTTTT
>TRBV6-5|TRBD2|NA|TRBJ2-5
CASSLSGLAGETQYF
TGTGCCAGCAGTCTATCGGGACTAGCGGGGGAGACCCAGTACTTC
>TRBV27|NA|NA|TRBJ2-3
CASSFRTLGRDTQYF
TGTGCCAGCAGTTTCCGGACTCTCGGGCGGGATACGCAGTATTTT
>TRBV7-3|NA|NA|TRBJ1-6
CASSSRHNSPLHF
TGTGCCAGCAGCTCGCGGCATAATTCACCCCTCCACTTT